This is a list of T cell receptor beta chains from one sample in a study of T cell responses to AZD1222 COVID-19 vaccine. The protocol was immunoSEQ multiplex PCR, while the TCRdb copy is restricted to in-frame clones and leaves out a portion. The top ten clones hold around 1.4% of a sample with around 140,000 clones, roughly 90% of them seen once. Sequenced material: peripheral blood, taken on day 0 of AZD1222 vaccination. The origin of the receptors is an adult in good health. CDR3s leave out the opening cysteine and the closing phenylalanine or tryptophan. Some rows have no size entry. The others give once, few or many, or a class for an expanded clone.

clone_size,v_call,cdr3_aa
.,TRBV19,ASIPPGGKAYNEQF
.,TRBV19,ASSTLGGDTEAF
.,TRBV18,ASSPGGNQPQH
.,TRBV7-9,ASCSIEGRGTGELF
.,TRBV7-6,ASRLEPGGGTEAF
.,TRBV21-1,ASSNRLAGEGSYNEQF
.,TRBV7-6,ASSKLAGGPNEQY
.,TRBV19,ASSLLGANTEAF
.,TRBV9,ASTVGGGSGNTIY
.,TRBV7-8,ASSLVDRLLTLYNSPLH
.,TRBV5-5,ASSLDTPVEQY
.,TRBV7-6,ASSFLIGLTTNEKLF
.,TRBV6-5,ASSPGTRHGYT
.,TRBV7-3,ASSLGLAGAFSYNEQF
.,TRBV6-4,ASSAVGGDTGELF
.,TRBV19,ASSHRSLSNQPQH
.,TRBV5-4,ASSLEGGGNTIY
once,TRBV28,ASTYTRGLNNEQF
.,TRBV28,ASILEGQGDYNEQF
.,TRBV27,ASSLGGLARYTDTQY
.,TRBV7-2,ASSPGGLSNQPQH
.,TRBV9,ASSVVPTAGTETQY
.,TRBV4-3,ASSQGRGGGDTQY
.,TRBV5-6,ASASVSGGITDTQY
.,TRBV28,ASSLLSGISNQPQH
many,TRBV18,ASSPSLDNEQF
.,TRBV28,ASSLGGSGANVLT